A selection of T cell receptor beta chains follows, all from one sample in a study of PD-1 blockade in classical Hodgkin lymphoma. Only in-frame clones appear in the TCRdb table, and some are missing; sequencing was by immunoSEQ multiplex PCR. The table lists around 14,000 clones, around four fifths of them singletons. Source: peripheral blood mononuclear cells (PBMCs), taken before the second cycle of nivolumab. The receptors come from a human donor with classical Hodgkin lymphoma. The CDR3 runs from the conserved cysteine through the conserved F or W. The order of the fields is J gene, clone size, D gene, V gene, CDR3 protein, CDR3 DNA. The D gene is left open where the match is weak. Some rows have no size entry. The others give once, few or many, or a class for an expanded clone.

j_gene: TRBJ2-6; abundance: .; d_gene: TRBD1; v_gene: TRBV4-1; CDR3aa: CASSQWGPGQGIPGANVLTF; CDR3nt: TGCGCCAGCAGCCAATGGGGCCCGGGACAGGGGATCCCTGGGGCCAACGTCCTGACTTTC
j_gene: TRBJ1-2; abundance: once; d_gene: .; v_gene: TRBV19; CDR3aa: CASRSDISFGYTF; CDR3nt: TGTGCCAGTAGGTCGGACATCTCCTTCGGCTACACCTTC
j_gene: TRBJ2-3; abundance: few; d_gene: .; v_gene: TRBV7-2; CDR3aa: CASSLGRETPWDTQYF; CDR3nt: TGTGCCAGCAGCTTAGGTCGGGAGACGCCATGGGATACGCAGTATTTT
j_gene: TRBJ1-2; abundance: .; d_gene: .; v_gene: TRBV10-2; CDR3aa: CASREGLAEGYGYTF; CDR3nt: TGCGCCAGCAGGGAGGGACTCGCCGAGGGGTATGGCTACACCTTC
j_gene: TRBJ2-3; abundance: .; d_gene: .; v_gene: TRBV28; CDR3aa: CASSLGGGTQYF; CDR3nt: TGTGCCAGCAGTTTAGGGGGCGGTACGCAGTATTTT
j_gene: TRBJ2-7; abundance: .; d_gene: .; v_gene: TRBV6-5; CDR3aa: CASSSTRYSYEQYF; CDR3nt: TGTGCCAGCAGTTCGACCCGATACTCCTACGAGCAGTACTTC
j_gene: TRBJ2-2; abundance: .; d_gene: .; v_gene: TRBV12-5; CDR3aa: CASGWAPVGTVTGELFF; CDR3nt: TGTGCTAGTGGTTGGGCCCCGGTTGGGACTGTCACCGGGGAGCTGTTTTTT
j_gene: TRBJ2-3; abundance: .; d_gene: .; v_gene: TRBV7-2; CDR3aa: CASSLVQGPDTQYF; CDR3nt: TGTGCCAGCAGCTTAGTCCAGGGCCCAGATACGCAGTATTTT
j_gene: TRBJ2-7; abundance: .; d_gene: TRBD2; v_gene: TRBV10-1; CDR3aa: CATSSGGEPYEQYF; CDR3nt: TGCGCCACTTCTAGCGGGGGAGAGCCCTACGAGCAGTACTTC
j_gene: TRBJ2-7; abundance: .; d_gene: TRBD1; v_gene: TRBV4-3; CDR3aa: CASSQGTGDYEQYF; CDR3nt: TGCGCCAGCAGCCAGGGGACAGGGGACTACGAGCAGTACTTC
j_gene: TRBJ1-4; abundance: .; d_gene: .; v_gene: TRBV4-1; CDR3aa: CASSQEGALREKLFF; CDR3nt: TGCGCCAGCAGCCAAGAGGGGGCGCTTCGGGAAAAACTGTTTTTT
j_gene: TRBJ2-5; abundance: .; d_gene: .; v_gene: TRBV25-1; CDR3aa: CASSDRGARETQYF; CDR3nt: TGTGCCAGCAGTGATCGGGGGGCCCGAGAGACCCAGTACTTC
j_gene: TRBJ2-7; abundance: few; d_gene: .; v_gene: TRBV6-5; CDR3aa: CASSYLTGPYEQYF; CDR3nt: TGTGCCAGCAGTTATCTAACAGGGCCCTACGAGCAGTACTTC
j_gene: TRBJ1-5; abundance: .; d_gene: .; v_gene: TRBV9; CDR3aa: CASSAAGEGQPQHF; CDR3nt: TGTGCCAGCAGCGCGGCAGGGGAGGGTCAGCCCCAGCATTTT
j_gene: TRBJ2-1; abundance: .; d_gene: TRBD2; v_gene: TRBV7-2; CDR3aa: CASSPNGLAGVSSNEQFF; CDR3nt: TGTGCCAGCAGCCCAAATGGACTAGCGGGGGTCTCTAGCAATGAGCAGTTCTTC
j_gene: TRBJ2-3; abundance: .; d_gene: .; v_gene: TRBV5-1; CDR3aa: CASSLDGPHTDTQYF; CDR3nt: TGCGCCAGCAGCTTGGACGGGCCCCACACAGATACGCAGTATTTT
j_gene: TRBJ2-7; abundance: .; d_gene: .; v_gene: TRBV9; CDR3aa: CASSVGPGIYEQYF; CDR3nt: TGTGCCAGCAGCGTAGGCCCAGGAATTTACGAGCAGTACTTC